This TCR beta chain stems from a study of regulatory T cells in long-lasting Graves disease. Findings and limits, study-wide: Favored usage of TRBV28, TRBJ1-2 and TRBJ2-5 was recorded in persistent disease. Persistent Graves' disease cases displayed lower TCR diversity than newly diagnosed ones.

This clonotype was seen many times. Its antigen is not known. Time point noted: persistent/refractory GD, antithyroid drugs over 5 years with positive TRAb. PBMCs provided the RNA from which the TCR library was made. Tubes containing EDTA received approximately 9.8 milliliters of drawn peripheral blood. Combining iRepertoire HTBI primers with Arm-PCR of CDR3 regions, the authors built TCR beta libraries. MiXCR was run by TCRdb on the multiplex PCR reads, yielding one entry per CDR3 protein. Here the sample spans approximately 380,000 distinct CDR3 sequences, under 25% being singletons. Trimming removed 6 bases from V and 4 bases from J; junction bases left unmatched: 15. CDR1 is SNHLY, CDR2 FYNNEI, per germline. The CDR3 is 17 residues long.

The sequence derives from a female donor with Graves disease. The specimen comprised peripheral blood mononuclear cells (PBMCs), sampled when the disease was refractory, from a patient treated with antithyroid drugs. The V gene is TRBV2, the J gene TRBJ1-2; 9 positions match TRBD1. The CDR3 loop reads CASRHRDRAFLSYGYTF. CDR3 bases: TGTGCCAGCAGGCACCGGGACAGGGCCTTTTTGAGCTATGGCTACACCTTC.